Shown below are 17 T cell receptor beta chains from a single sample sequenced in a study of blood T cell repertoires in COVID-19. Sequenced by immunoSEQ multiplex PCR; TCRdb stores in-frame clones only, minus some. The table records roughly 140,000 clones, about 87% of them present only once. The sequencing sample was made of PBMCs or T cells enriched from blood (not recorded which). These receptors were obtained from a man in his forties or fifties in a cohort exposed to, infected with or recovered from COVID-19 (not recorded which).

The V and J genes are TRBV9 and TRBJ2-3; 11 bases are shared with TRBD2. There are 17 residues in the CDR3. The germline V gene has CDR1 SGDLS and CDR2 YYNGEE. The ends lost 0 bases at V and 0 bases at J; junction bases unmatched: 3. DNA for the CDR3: TGTGCCAGCAGCGTAGGGAGACTAGCGGGGAGCACAGATACGCAGTATTTT. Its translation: CASSVGRLAGSTDTQYF.

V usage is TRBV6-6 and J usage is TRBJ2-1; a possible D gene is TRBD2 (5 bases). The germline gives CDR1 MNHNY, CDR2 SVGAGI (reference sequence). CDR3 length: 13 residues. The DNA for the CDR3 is TGTGCAACCGGAGAGGCGGGCGGAAATGAGCAGTTCTTC. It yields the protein CATGEAGGNEQFF.

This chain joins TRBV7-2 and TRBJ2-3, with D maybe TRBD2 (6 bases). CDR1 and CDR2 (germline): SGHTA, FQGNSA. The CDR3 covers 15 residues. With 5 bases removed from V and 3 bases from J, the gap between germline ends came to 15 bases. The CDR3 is CASSPPGLSTDTQYF. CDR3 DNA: TGTGCCAGCAGCCCCCCGGGACTCTCGACAGATACGCAGTATTTT.

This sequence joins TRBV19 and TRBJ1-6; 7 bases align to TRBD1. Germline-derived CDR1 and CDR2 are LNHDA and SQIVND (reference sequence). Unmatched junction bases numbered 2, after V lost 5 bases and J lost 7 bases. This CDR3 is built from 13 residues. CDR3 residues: CASSEGQNSPLHF. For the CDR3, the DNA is TGTGCCAGTAGTGAGGGACAGAATTCACCCCTCCACTTT.

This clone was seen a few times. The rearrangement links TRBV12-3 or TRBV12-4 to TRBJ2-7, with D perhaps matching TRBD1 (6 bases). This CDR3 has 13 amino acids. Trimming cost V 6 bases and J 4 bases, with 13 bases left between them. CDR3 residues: CASRRDTEYEQYF. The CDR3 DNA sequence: TGTGCCAGCAGACGGGACACCGAATACGAGCAGTACTTC.

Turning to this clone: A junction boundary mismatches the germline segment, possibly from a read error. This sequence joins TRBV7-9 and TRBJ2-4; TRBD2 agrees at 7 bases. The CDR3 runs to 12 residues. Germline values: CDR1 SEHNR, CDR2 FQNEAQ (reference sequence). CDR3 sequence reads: CASSFYWGGYVF. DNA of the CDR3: TGTGCCAGCAGCTTCTACTGGGGAGGGTACGTCTTC.

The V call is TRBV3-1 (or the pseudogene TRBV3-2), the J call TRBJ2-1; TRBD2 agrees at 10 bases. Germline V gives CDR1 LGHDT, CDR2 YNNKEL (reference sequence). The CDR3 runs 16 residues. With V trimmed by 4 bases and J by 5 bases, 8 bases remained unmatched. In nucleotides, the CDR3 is TGTGCCAGCAGCCGCGGCAACGGACTAGCGGACAATGAGCAGTTCTTC. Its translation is CASSRGNGLADNEQFF.

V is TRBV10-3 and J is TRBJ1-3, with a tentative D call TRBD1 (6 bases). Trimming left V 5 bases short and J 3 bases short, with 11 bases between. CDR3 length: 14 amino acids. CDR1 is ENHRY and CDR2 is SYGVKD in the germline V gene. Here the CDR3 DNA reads TGTGCCATCAGTTCCGGGACACTTGGAAACACCATATATTTT. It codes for CAISSGTLGNTIYF.

The DNA of the CDR3 is TGCGCCAGCAGTCTTCATAGCGGGAGTCCCAACGAGCAGTACTTC. Translated: CASSLHSGSPNEQYF. The chain couples TRBV5-1 to TRBJ2-7; 9 nucleotides match TRBD2. The CDR3 contains 15 residues. Germline V CDR1 and CDR2: SGHRS, YFSETQ. The trim removed 5 bases at V and 5 bases at J, leaving 11 bases unmatched.

As DNA, the CDR3 is TGTGCCAGCAGTTACTCCACCTTCCGACGACCGGGGGAAGGCTACACCTTC. Its translation: CASSYSTFRRPGEGYTF. V usage is TRBV6-2 or TRBV6-3 and J usage is TRBJ1-2; perhaps TRBD1 as D (5 bases). Looked up from germline, CDR1 is MNHEY and CDR2 is SVGEGT. V lost 0 bases and J lost 8, with 22 bases in between. The CDR3 totals 17 residues.

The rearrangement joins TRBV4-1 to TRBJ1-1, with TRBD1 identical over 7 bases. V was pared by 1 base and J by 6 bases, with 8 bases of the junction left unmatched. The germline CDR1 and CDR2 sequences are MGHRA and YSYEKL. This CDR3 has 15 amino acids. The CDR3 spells CASSQGDRVASEAFF. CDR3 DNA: TGCGCCAGCAGCCAAGGAGACAGGGTGGCGTCTGAAGCTTTCTTT.

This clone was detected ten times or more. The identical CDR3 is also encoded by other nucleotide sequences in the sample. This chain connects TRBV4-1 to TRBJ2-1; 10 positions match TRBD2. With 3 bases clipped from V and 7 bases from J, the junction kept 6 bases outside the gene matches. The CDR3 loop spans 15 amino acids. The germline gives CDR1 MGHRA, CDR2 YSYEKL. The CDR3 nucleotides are TGCGCCAGCAGCCATTCACTAGCGGGGTTGAATGAGCAGTTCTTC. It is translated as CASSHSLAGLNEQFF.

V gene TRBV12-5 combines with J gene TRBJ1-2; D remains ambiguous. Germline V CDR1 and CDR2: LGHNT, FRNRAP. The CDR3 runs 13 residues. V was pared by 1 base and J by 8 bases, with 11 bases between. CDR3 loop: CASGLGAGAGYTF. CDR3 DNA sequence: TGTGCTAGTGGTTTGGGGGCCGGCGCGGGCTACACCTTC.

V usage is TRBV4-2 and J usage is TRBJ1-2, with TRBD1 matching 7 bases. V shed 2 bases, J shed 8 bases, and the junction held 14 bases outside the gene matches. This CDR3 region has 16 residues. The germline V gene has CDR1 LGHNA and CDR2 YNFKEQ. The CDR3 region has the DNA TGTGCCAGCAGCCAAACCCTGCGACAGGGATCCGGAGGCTACACCTTC. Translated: CASSQTLRQGSGGYTF.

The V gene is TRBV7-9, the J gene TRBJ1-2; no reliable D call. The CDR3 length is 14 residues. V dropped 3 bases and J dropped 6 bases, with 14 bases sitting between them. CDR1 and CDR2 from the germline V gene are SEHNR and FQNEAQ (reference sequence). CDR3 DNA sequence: TGTGCCAGCAGCTTCCCAGGTTCTTCGGATGGCTACACCTTC. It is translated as CASSFPGSSDGYTF.

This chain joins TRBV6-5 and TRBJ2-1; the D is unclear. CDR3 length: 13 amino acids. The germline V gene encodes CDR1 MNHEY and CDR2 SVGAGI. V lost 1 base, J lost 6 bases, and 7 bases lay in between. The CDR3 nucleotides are TGTGCCAGCAGTTACTTATTGGCCAATGAGCAGTTCTTC. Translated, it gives CASSYLLANEQFF.

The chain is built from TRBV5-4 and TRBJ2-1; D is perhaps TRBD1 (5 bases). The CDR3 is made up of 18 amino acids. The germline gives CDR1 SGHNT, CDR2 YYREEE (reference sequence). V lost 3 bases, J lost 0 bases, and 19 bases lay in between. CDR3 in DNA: TGTGCCAGCAGCTCGAGATACGACAGAAGGAGCTCCTACAATGAGCAGTTCTTC. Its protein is CASSSRYDRRSSYNEQFF.